This entry lists 24 T cell receptor beta chains sequenced from one sample in a study of cytomegalovirus exposure and HLA in healthy donors. In the PCR, 60 Vbeta and 13 Jbeta primers were used. TCRdb's copy holds only in-frame clones and misses some; the assay was immunoSEQ multiplex PCR. Among over 150,000 clones listed, approximately 80% were seen once. Sequencing was performed on PBMCs. These receptors came from a woman aged 50 to 65 in good health and CMV-seronegative.

The J gene is TRBJ1-1, the V gene TRBV7-2; D possibly corresponds to TRBD1 (6 bases). Germline-derived CDR1 and CDR2 are SGHTA and FQGNSA. The CDR3 has 17 residues. The ends were cut back, 2 bases at V and 1 base at J, with 17 bases in the middle. CDR3 region: CASSLWAGGGRNTEAFF. The DNA of the CDR3 is TGTGCCAGCAGCTTATGGGCGGGGGGCGGTCGGAACACTGAAGCTTTCTTT.

The chain combines TRBV4-2 with TRBJ2-1, with TRBD2 identical over 7 bases. The V segment lost 6 bases and the J segment 5 bases; nucleotides outside the gene matches: 10. The CDR3 is made up of 15 amino acids. Germline V lookup: CDR1 LGHNA, CDR2 YNFKEQ. The CDR3 nucleotides read TGTGCCAGCAGTCGGGACTATAGGAAAGACAATGAGCAGTTCTTC. Residues: CASSRDYRKDNEQFF.

This rearrangement joins TRBV30 to TRBJ1-1; D gene unclear. The ends were cut back, 4 bases at V and 3 bases at J, with 12 bases in the middle. The CDR3 runs 13 residues. Germline lookup yields CDR1 GTSNPN and CDR2 SVGIG (reference sequence). The DNA of the CDR3 is TGTGCCTGGACGCGCGGGGTCGACACTGAAGCTTTCTTT. Its translation is CAWTRGVDTEAFF. The full variable domain, rest sourced from reference TRBV30 and TRBJ1-1, is SQTIHQWPATLVQPVGSPLSLECTVEGTSNPNLYWYRQAAGRGLQLLFYSVGIGQISSEVPQNLSASRPQDRQFILSSKKLLLSDSGFYLCAWTRGVDTEAFFGQGTRLTVV.

This clone was observed a handful of times. The chain carries TRBV14 and TRBJ2-5; D unresolved. Between the trimmed V and J ends, which lost 4 bases and 5 bases, there was a span of 17 bases. There are 15 residues in the CDR3. Germline loops: CDR1 SGHDN, CDR2 FVKESK. For the CDR3, the DNA is TGTGCCAGCAGCCCGGGTCTGGCAGAAAGGGAGACCCAGTACTTC. Its protein product is CASSPGLAERETQYF.

The chain combines TRBV5-1 with TRBJ2-1; 8 bases match TRBD1. The V segment lost 4 bases and the J segment 6 bases; nucleotides outside the gene matches: 15. Germline CDR1 and CDR2: SGHRS and YFSETQ. This CDR3 has 17 amino acids. CDR3 sequence reads: CASSPNSGTGRGNEQFF. The DNA of the CDR3 is TGCGCCAGCAGCCCTAATTCCGGGACAGGTAGGGGCAATGAGCAGTTCTTC.

Only one count was recorded for this clone. As DNA, the CDR3 is TGTGCCAGTAGTTCAAACGGGGTTCAGGGGAACATTCAGTACTTC. It translates to CASSSNGVQGNIQYF. This chain joins TRBV19 and TRBJ2-4; D perhaps matches TRBD1 (6 bases). The ends were cut back, 5 bases at V and 7 bases at J, with 18 bases in the middle. Germline CDR1 and CDR2: LNHDA and SQIVND (reference sequence). CDR3 size: 15 residues.

This clone was observed a few times. This chain links TRBV19 with TRBJ2-2; 8 positions agree with TRBD1. Germline trimming cut 7 bases from V and 1 base from J; bases unmatched to any gene: 5. The germline gives CDR1 LNHDA, CDR2 SQIVND (reference sequence). This CDR3 spans 15 amino acids. CDR3 residues: CASTSGQGNTGELFF. CDR3 nucleotide sequence: TGTGCCAGTACCTCAGGACAGGGGAACACCGGGGAGCTGTTTTTT.

This chain links TRBV6-6 with TRBJ2-1; 9 bases match TRBD2. The V segment lost 7 bases and the J segment 0 bases; nucleotides outside the gene matches: 7. There are 16 residues in the CDR3. Per the germline V gene, CDR1 is MNHNY and CDR2 is SVGAGI (reference sequence). DNA for the CDR3: TGTGCCAGCATTCCGGCGCGGGAGGGCTCCTACAATGAGCAGTTCTTC. Translated, it gives CASIPAREGSYNEQFF.

The CDR3 protein is CASSQDFRQEVYEQYF. DNA for the CDR3: TGCGCCAGCAGCCAAGACTTTAGGCAGGAGGTCTACGAGCAGTACTTC. The chain has TRBV4-3 and TRBJ2-7, with TRBD2 as a possible D gene (5 bases). This CDR3 spans 16 amino acids. CDR1 and CDR2 from the germline V gene are LGHNA and YSLEER. Trimming removed 0 bases from V and 3 bases from J, with 15 bases in between.

The rearrangement joins TRBV19 to TRBJ2-7; 9 bases map to TRBD1. The V and J ends lost 6 bases and 7 bases, in that order; junction bases with no gene match: 13. The CDR3 runs 15 residues. Germline CDR1 reads LNHDA; CDR2 reads SQIVND (reference sequence). The CDR3 region is CASRVEDRGMGEQYF. The CDR3 DNA reads as TGTGCCAGTAGAGTGGAGGACAGGGGAATGGGGGAGCAGTACTTC.

The chain is built from TRBV6-6 and TRBJ2-2; perhaps TRBD1 as D (5 bases). This CDR3 is built from 11 residues. Germline CDR1 MNHNY, CDR2 SVGAGI (reference sequence). V was trimmed by 5 bases and J by 8 bases, leaving 6 bases between them. CDR3 sequence reads: CASSHRGELFF. In DNA, the CDR3 is TGTGCCAGCAGTCACAGGGGGGAGCTGTTTTTT.

The gene calls are TRBV19 and TRBJ2-2; 8 bases agree with TRBD2. The CDR3 has 14 residues. J gave up 3 bases and V 7 bases, and 4 bases lay outside the gene matches. Per germline, CDR1 LNHDA and CDR2 SQIVND (reference sequence). Written as DNA, the CDR3 is TGTGCCAGTACCGGGGGGGGTTACACCGGGGAGCTGTTTTTT. This encodes CASTGGGYTGELFF. The entire variable domain, with the rest obtained from reference TRBV19 and TRBJ2-2, is as follows: DGGITQSPKYLFRKEGQNVTLSCEQNLNHDAMYWYRQDPGQGLRLIYYSQIVNDFQKGDIAEGYSVSREKKESFPLTVTSAQKNPTAFYLCASTGGGYTGELFFGEGSRLTVL.

The chain is built from TRBV5-4 and TRBJ1-1; D uncertain. The CDR3 contains 13 residues. The V and J ends lost 0 bases and 6 bases respectively, with 9 bases between them. Germline V gives CDR1 SGHNT, CDR2 YYREEE (reference sequence). The CDR3 loop is CASSLVEGAEAFF. CDR3 coding DNA: TGTGCCAGCAGCTTGGTAGAGGGCGCTGAAGCTTTCTTT.

The V call is TRBV18, the J call TRBJ1-1; D unclear. The V gene's germline CDR1 is KGHSH and CDR2 LQKENI. The CDR3 spans 12 residues. V shed 2 bases and J shed 11 bases, with 12 bases lying between them. Here the CDR3 reads CASSPGPERAFF. The CDR3 nucleotides are TGTGCCAGCTCACCAGGCCCCGAGCGCGCTTTCTTT.

The chain couples TRBV9 to TRBJ2-3, with D perhaps matching TRBD2 (5 bases). The CDR3 is made up of 14 amino acids. The germline V gene encodes CDR1 SGDLS and CDR2 YYNGEE. V gave up 2 bases and J gave up 6 bases, with 13 bases separating them. The CDR3 DNA is TGTGCCAGCAGCGTCCAGCTAGCTTCCGATACGCAGTATTTT. Translated, it gives CASSVQLASDTQYF. The variable domain in full, with the rest retrieved from reference TRBV9 and TRBJ2-3, is DSGVTQTPKHLITATGQRVTLRCSPRSGDLSVYWYQQSLDQGLQFLIQYYNGEERAKGNILERFSAQQFPDLHSELNLSSLELGDSALYFCASSVQLASDTQYFGPGTRLTVL.

The chain is built from TRBV7-9 and TRBJ2-3; D is unclear. This CDR3 has 13 amino acids. V was shortened by 3 bases and J by 8 bases, with 12 bases between the two germline ends. CDR1 is SEHNR and CDR2 is FQNEAQ in the germline V gene (reference sequence). CDR3 coding DNA: TGTGCCAGCAGCTTCGGCCTAGTGGTTACGCAGTATTTT. It translates to CASSFGLVVTQYF.

The rearrangement joins TRBV5-5 to TRBJ2-5, with 10 nucleotides matching TRBD2. CDR3 size: 19 residues. V was pared by 1 base and J by 1 base, with 13 bases of the junction left unmatched. The germline V gene encodes CDR1 SGHKS and CDR2 YYEKEE (reference sequence). This chain's CDR3 is CASSLRGLAGVGGQETQYF. As DNA, the CDR3 is TGTGCCAGCAGCTTGAGGGGCCTAGCGGGAGTCGGGGGCCAAGAGACCCAGTACTTC.

This chain connects TRBV25-1 to TRBJ1-2; 8 nucleotides match TRBD1. CDR1 MGHDK and CDR2 SYGVNS come from the germline V gene. V lost 4 bases, J lost 7 bases, and 8 bases stayed unmatched. The CDR3 is made up of 14 amino acids. The CDR3 reads CASSASDRVGGYTF. The CDR3 region has the DNA TGTGCCAGCAGTGCCTCGGACAGGGTCGGTGGCTACACCTTC.

This sequence joins TRBV4-1 and TRBJ2-5; no clear D gene. Germline assignment: CDR1 MGHRA and CDR2 YSYEKL. Trimming removed 2 bases at V and 5 bases at J, with 9 bases between. CDR3 length: 13 amino acids. The CDR3: CASSQLRSETQYF. The DNA for the CDR3 is TGCGCCAGCAGCCAATTAAGGAGTGAGACCCAGTACTTC.

The chain joins TRBV6-6 to TRBJ1-5; TRBD1 might be the D (6 bases). CDR1 and CDR2 (germline): MNHNY, SVGAGI (reference sequence). Trimming shortened V by 5 bases and J by 5 bases, and 16 bases separated the two germline ends. The CDR3 is made up of 15 amino acids. CDR3 residues: CASSQQRQVDQPQHF. DNA of the CDR3: TGTGCCAGCAGTCAACAACGACAGGTCGATCAGCCCCAGCATTTT.

The rearrangement joins TRBV11-3 to TRBJ2-3, with 10 bases lining up with TRBD2. There are 16 residues in the CDR3. The germline gives CDR1 SGHNT, CDR2 YENEEA. V lost 5 bases and J lost 3; bases outside the gene matches: 8. The CDR3 loop reads CASSPNSGGSTDTQYF. Here the CDR3 DNA reads TGTGCCAGCAGCCCAAATAGCGGGGGGTCAACAGATACGCAGTATTTT.

The chain uses TRBV11-2 and TRBJ1-4; D gene unclear. CDR3 size: 13 residues. The V and J ends lost 2 bases and 8 bases respectively, with 9 bases between them. Germline CDR1 and CDR2: SGHAT and FQNNGV. The CDR3 protein is CASSLTVREKLFF. The CDR3 DNA sequence: TGTGCCAGCAGCTTAACGGTACGGGAAAAACTGTTTTTT.

In this sample, this clone turned up a few times. The identical CDR3 is also encoded by other nucleotide sequences in the sample. This chain uses TRBV11-2 with TRBJ2-7; 10 bases are shared with TRBD1. The germline V gene encodes CDR1 SGHAT and CDR2 FQNNGV. V was pared by 5 bases and J by 5 bases, with 9 bases of the junction left unmatched. The CDR3 extends over 15 amino acids. The CDR3 nucleotides read TGTGCCAGCAGCGCGACCGGGACAGGGGTAAACGAGCAGTACTTC. Translating gives CASSATGTGVNEQYF. Variable domain in full (rest from reference TRBV11-2 and TRBJ2-7): EAGVAQSPRYKIIEKRQSVAFWCNPISGHATLYWYQQILGQGPKLLIQFQNNGVVDDSQLPKDRFSAERLKGVDSTLKIQPAKLEDSAVYLCASSATGTGVNEQYFGPGTRLTVT.

The chain recombines TRBV6-1 with TRBJ1-1; D gene ambiguous. Germline CDR1 MNHNS, CDR2 SASEGT. Trimming removed 6 bases at V and 0 bases at J, with 8 bases between. The CDR3 contains 13 residues. In nucleotides, the CDR3 is TGTGCCAGCAGGCCGGTCGTGAACACTGAAGCTTTCTTT. Translating it yields CASRPVVNTEAFF.